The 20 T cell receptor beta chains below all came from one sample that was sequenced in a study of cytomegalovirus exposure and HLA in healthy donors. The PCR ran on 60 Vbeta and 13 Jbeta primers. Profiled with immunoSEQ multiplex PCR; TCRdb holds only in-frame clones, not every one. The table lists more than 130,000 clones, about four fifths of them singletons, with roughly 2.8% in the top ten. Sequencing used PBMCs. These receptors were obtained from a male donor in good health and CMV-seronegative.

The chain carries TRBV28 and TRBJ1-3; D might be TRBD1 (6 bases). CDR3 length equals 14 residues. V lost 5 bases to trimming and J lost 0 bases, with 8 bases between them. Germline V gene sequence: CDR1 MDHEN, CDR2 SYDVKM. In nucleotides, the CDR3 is TGTGCCAGCAGTGGACAGACCTCTGGAAACACCATATATTTT. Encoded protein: CASSGQTSGNTIYF.

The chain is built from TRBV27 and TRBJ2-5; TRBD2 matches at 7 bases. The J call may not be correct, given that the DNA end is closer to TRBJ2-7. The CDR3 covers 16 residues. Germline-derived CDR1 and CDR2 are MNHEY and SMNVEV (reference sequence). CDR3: CASSLEWRGLTYEQYF. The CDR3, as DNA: TGTGCCAGCAGTTTAGAGTGGCGGGGACTAACCTACGAGCAGTACTTC.

The CDR3 here is CASSFSPGHSGELFF. The CDR3 DNA sequence: TGTGCCAGCAGCTTTTCCCCAGGGCACAGCGGGGAGCTGTTTTTT. The chain joins TRBV7-2 to TRBJ2-2; D possibly corresponds to TRBD1 (5 bases). V lost 3 bases to trimming and J lost 7 bases, with 15 bases between them. The CDR3 is made up of 15 amino acids. Germline CDR1 is SGHTA and CDR2 is FQGNSA.

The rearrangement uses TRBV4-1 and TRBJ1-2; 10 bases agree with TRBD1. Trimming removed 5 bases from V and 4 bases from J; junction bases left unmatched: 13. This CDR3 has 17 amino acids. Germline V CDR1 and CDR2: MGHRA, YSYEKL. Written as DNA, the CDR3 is TGCGCCAGCAGCGTAGGGGGACTCGGGACAGGGGCCTATGGCTACACCTTC. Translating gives CASSVGGLGTGAYGYTF.

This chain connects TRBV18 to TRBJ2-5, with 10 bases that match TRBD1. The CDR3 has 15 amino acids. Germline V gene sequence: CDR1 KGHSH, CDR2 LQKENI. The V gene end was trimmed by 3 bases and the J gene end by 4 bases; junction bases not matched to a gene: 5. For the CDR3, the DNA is TGTGCCAGCTCACCGCCCAGGACAGGGGGAGAGACCCAGTACTTC. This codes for CASSPPRTGGETQYF.

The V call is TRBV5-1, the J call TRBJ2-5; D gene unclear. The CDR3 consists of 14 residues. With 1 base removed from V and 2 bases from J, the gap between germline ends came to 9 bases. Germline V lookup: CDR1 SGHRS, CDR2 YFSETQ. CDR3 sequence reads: CASSLLGPQETQYF. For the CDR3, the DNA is TGCGCCAGCAGCTTGCTGGGCCCGCAAGAGACCCAGTACTTC. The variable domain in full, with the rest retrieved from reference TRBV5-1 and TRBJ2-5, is KAGVTQTPRYLIKTRGQQVTLSCSPISGHRSVSWYQQTPGQGLQFLFEYFSETQRNKGNFPGRFSGRQFSNSRSEMNVSTLELGDSALYLCASSLLGPQETQYFGPGTRLLVL.

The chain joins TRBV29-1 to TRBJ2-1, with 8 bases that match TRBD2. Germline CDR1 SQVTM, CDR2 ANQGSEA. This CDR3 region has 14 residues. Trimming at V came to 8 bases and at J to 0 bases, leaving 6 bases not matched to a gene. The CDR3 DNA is TGCAGCCTCCGGGGGGGCAGCTCCTACAATGAGCAGTTCTTC. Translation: CSLRGGSSYNEQFF.

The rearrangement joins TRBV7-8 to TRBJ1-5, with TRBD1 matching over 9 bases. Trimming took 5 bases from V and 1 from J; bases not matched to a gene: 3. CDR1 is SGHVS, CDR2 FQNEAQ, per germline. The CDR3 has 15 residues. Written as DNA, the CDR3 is TGTGCCAGCAGCGGGACAGGGACGAGCAATCAGCCCCAGCATTTT. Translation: CASSGTGTSNQPQHF.

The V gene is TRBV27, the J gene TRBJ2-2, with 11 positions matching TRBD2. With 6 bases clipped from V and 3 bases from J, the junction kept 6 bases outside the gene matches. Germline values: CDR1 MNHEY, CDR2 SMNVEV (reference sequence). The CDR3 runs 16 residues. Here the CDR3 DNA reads TGTGCCAGCAGCTTTAGCGGGAGGGCCGACACCGGGGAGCTGTTTTTT. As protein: CASSFSGRADTGELFF.

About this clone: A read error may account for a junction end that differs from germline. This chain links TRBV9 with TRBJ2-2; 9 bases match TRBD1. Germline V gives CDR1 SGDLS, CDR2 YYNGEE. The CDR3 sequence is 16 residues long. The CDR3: CARSRPGQGIAGELFF. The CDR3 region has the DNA TGTGCCCGCAGCAGACCGGGACAGGGTATCGCCGGGGAGCTGTTTTTT.

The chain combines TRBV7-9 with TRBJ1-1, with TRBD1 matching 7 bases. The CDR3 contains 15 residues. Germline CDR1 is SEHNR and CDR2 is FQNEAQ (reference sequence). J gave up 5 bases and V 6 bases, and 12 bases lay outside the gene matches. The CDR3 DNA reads TGTGCCAGCAGTTCCCCAGGGGGTAGGTGGACTGAAGCTTTCTTT. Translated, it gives CASSSPGGRWTEAFF.

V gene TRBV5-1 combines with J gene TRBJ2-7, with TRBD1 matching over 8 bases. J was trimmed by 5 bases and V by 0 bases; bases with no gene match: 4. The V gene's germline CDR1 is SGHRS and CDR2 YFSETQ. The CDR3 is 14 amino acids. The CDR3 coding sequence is TGCGCCAGCAGCTTGGGACAGGGGATCGACGAGCAGTACTTC. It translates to CASSLGQGIDEQYF.

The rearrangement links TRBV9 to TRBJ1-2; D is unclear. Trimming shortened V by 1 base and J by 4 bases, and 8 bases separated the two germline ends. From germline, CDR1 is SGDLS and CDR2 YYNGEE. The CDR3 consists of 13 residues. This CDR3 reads CASSVSSLYGYTF. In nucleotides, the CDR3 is TGTGCCAGCAGCGTATCCAGTCTCTATGGCTACACCTTC.

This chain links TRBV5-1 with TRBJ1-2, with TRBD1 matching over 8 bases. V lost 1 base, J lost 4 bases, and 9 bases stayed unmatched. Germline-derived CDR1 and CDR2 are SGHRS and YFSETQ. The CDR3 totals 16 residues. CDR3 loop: CASSLRTGGTSYGYTF. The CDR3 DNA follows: TGCGCCAGCAGCTTGAGAACAGGGGGAACCTCCTATGGCTACACCTTC.

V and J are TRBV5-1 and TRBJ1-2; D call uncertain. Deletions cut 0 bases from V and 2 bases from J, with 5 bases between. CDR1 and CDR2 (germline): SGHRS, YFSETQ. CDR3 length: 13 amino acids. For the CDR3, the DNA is TGCGCCAGCAGCTTGGCCCAAAACTATGGCTACACCTTC. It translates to CASSLAQNYGYTF.

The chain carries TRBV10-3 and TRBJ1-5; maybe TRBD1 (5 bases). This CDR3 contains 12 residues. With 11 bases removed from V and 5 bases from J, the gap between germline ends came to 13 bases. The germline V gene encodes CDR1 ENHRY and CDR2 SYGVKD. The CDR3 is CAAGDVDQPQHF. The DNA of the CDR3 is TGTGCCGCGGGGGACGTGGATCAGCCCCAGCATTTT.

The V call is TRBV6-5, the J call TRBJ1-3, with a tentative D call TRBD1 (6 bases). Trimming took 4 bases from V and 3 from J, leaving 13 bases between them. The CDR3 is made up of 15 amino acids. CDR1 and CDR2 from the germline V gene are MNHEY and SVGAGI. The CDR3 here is CASSSSGEGGNTIYF. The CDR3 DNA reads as TGTGCCAGCAGTTCCTCAGGGGAAGGTGGAAACACCATATATTTT.

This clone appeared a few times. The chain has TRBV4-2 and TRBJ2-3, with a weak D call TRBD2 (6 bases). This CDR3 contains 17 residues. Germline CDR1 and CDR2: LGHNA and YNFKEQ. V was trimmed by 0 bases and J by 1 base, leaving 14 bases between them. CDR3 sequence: CASSQDVRGRGTDTQYF. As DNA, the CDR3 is TGTGCCAGCAGCCAAGATGTGCGGGGTAGAGGCACAGATACGCAGTATTTT.

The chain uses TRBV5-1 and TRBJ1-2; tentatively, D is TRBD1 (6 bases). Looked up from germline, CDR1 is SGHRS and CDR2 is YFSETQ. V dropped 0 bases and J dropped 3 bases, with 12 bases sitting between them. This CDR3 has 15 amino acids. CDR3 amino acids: CASSLAPRGHYGYTF. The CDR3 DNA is TGCGCCAGCAGCTTGGCGCCCAGGGGCCACTATGGCTACACCTTC.

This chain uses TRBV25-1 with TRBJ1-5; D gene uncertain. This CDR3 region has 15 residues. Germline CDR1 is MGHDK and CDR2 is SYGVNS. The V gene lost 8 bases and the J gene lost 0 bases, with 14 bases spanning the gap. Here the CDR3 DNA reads TGTGCCAGCGAGAAAGGAGAGAATAGCAATCAGCCCCAGCATTTT. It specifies CASEKGENSNQPQHF.